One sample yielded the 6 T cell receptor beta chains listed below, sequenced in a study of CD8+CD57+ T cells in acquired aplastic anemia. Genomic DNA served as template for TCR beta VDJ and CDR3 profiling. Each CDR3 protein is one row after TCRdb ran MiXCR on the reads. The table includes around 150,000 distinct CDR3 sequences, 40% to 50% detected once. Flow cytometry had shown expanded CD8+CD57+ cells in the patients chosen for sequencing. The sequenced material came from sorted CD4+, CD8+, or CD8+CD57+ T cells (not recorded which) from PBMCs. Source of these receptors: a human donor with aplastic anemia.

The CDR3 bases are TGCAGTGCCCAACGACAGGGCGAGCAGTACTTC. It encodes CSAQRQGEQYF. V is TRBV20-1 and J is TRBJ2-7; TRBD1 matches 7 bases. The CDR3 has 11 amino acids. V was pared by 6 bases and J by 6 bases, with 5 bases of the junction left unmatched. CDR1 and CDR2 from the germline V gene are DFQATT and SNEGSKA (reference sequence).

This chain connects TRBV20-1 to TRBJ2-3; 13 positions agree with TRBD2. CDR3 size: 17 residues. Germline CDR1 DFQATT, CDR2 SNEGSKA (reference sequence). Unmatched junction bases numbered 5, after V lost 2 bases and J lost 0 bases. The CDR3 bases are TGCAGTGCTAGATCCCAGGGACTAGCGGGAAGCACAGATACGCAGTATTTT. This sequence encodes CSARSQGLAGSTDTQYF.

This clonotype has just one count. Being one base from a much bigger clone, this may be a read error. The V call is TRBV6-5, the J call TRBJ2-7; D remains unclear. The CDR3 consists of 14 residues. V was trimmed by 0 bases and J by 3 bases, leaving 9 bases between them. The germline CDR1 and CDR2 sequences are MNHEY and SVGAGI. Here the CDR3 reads CASSYSVDYYEQYF. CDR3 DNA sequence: TGTGCCAGCAGTTACTCGGTCGATTACTACGAGCAGTACTTC.

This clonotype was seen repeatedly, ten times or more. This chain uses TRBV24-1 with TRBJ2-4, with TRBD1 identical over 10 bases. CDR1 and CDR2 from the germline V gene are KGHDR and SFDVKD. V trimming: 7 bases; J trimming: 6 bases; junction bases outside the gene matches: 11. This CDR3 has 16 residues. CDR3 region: CATSTKGQGWVNIQYF. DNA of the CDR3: TGTGCCACCAGCACCAAGGGACAGGGGTGGGTAAACATTCAGTACTTC.

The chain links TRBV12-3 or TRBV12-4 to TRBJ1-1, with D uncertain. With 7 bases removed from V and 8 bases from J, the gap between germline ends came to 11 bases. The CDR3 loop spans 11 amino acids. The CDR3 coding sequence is TGTGCCAGCAAACTGGGAGACGAAGCTTTCTTT. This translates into CASKLGDEAFF.

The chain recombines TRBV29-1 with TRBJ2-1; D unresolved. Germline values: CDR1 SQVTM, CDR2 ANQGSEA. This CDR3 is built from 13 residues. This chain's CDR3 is CRMSVSSYNEQFF. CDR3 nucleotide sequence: TGCAGGATGAGCGTGAGCTCTTACAATGAGCAGTTCTTC.